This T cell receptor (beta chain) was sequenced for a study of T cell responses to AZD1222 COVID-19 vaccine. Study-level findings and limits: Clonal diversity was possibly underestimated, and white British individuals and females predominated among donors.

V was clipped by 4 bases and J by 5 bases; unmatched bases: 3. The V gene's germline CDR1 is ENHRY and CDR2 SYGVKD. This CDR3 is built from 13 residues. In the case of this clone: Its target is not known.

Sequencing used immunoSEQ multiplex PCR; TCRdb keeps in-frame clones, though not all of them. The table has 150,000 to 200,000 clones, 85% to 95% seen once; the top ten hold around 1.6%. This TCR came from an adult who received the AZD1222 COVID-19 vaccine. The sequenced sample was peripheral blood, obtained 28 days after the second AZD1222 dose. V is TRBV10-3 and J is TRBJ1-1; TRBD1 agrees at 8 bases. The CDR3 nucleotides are TGTGCCATCAGTGTGCAGGGGGCAACTGAAGCTTTCTTT. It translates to CAISVQGATEAFF.